The 17 T cell receptor beta chains reported below all come from one sample, sequenced in a study of early T cells in non-severe SARS-CoV-2 infection. TCRdb fed the 5' RACE reads into MiXCR, producing one record per CDR3 protein. Of tens of thousands of distinct CDR3 sequences in the sample, around 6.5% were seen once. The material was whole blood, obtained at baseline. Receptor source: an adult who was a healthcare worker with PCR-confirmed SARS-CoV-2 infection or an uninfected control (not recorded which).

This clonotype was seen more than once but under ten times. The chain joins TRBV20-1 to TRBJ2-1; 9 nucleotides line up with TRBD2. The CDR3 loop spans 16 amino acids. The V segment lost 3 bases and the J segment 7 bases; nucleotides outside the gene matches: 13. In germline, CDR1 is DFQATT, CDR2 SNEGSKA (reference sequence). DNA for the CDR3: TGCAGTGCTAGCCCCTACATTGCGGGAGGGGAAAATGAGCAGTTCTTC. This codes for CSASPYIAGGENEQFF.

This clonotype was detected only a few times. The V call is TRBV3-2, the J call TRBJ2-7. TRBV3-2 is a pseudogene locus. This CDR3 is built from 12 residues. The DNA for the CDR3 is TGTGCCAGCAGCCAACCCAACTACGAGCAGTACTTC. Translating it yields CASSQPNYEQYF.

This clonotype was observed many times. The J gene is TRBJ1-4, the V gene TRBV14; D is unresolved. This CDR3 comprises 15 residues. CDR1 SGHDN and CDR2 FVKESK come from the germline V gene. V gave up 4 bases and J gave up 8 bases, with 17 bases separating them. In DNA form, the CDR3 reads TGTGCCAGCAGCCTCCGCAGCGCGGGTGACGAAAAACTGTTTTTT. It codes for CASSLRSAGDEKLFF.

The CDR3 bases are TGTGCCAGCAGCGGCTACAGGGGGGCTGAAGCTTTCTTT. Translating gives CASSGYRGAEAFF. The rearrangement joins TRBV3-1 to TRBJ1-1, with 8 bases matching TRBD1. Trimming removed 5 bases from V and 6 bases from J; junction bases left unmatched: 5. This CDR3 contains 13 residues. CDR1 is LGHDT, CDR2 YNNKEL, per germline (reference sequence).

V gene TRBV7-9 combines with J gene TRBJ1-1, with D maybe TRBD1 (5 bases). The CDR3 sequence is 13 residues long. Germline lookup yields CDR1 SEHNR and CDR2 FQNEAQ (reference sequence). V shed 4 bases and J shed 5 bases, with 11 bases lying between them. The CDR3 DNA reads as TGTGCCAGCAGCTCGCAGGGATATACTGAAGCTTTCTTT. Translated, it gives CASSSQGYTEAFF.

This chain links TRBV12-3 or TRBV12-4 with TRBJ1-2; 9 bases are a match to TRBD1. J was trimmed by 4 bases and V by 3 bases; bases with no gene match: 6. CDR3 length: 15 residues. CDR3 in amino acids: CASSLGGQGPYGYTF. DNA of the CDR3: TGTGCCAGCAGTTTGGGGGGACAGGGACCCTATGGCTACACCTTC.

This clonotype has more than one count but fewer than ten. CDR3 region: CASSGGGSRQPQHF. The CDR3 DNA reads as TGTGCCAGTAGCGGCGGGGGGAGTAGACAGCCCCAGCATTTT. The chain joins TRBV19 to TRBJ1-5, with D possibly matching TRBD1 (5 bases). This CDR3 region has 14 residues. V lost 6 bases and J lost 7, with 16 bases in between. Germline V gives CDR1 LNHDA, CDR2 SQIVND (reference sequence). Variable domain in full (rest from reference TRBV19 and TRBJ1-5): DGGITQSPKYLFRKEGQNVTLSCEQNLNHDAMYWYRQDPGQGLRLIYYSQIVNDFQKGDIAEGYSVSREKKESFPLTVTSAQKNPTAFYLCASSGGGSRQPQHFGDGTRLSIL.

This clonotype has at least ten counts. The V gene is TRBV29-1, the J gene TRBJ2-4, with 10 bases matching TRBD1. The germline V gene has CDR1 SQVTM and CDR2 ANQGSEA. V shed 0 bases, J shed 6 bases, and the junction held 5 bases outside the gene matches. The CDR3 is 15 residues long. CDR3 region: CSVEDQGQGTNIQYF. The DNA of the CDR3 is TGCAGCGTTGAAGATCAGGGACAGGGGACAAACATTCAGTACTTC.

This chain connects TRBV27 to TRBJ2-3, with D tentatively TRBD1 (5 bases). Trimming removed 4 bases from V and 3 bases from J, with 14 bases in between. This CDR3 has 15 residues. Germline V gene sequence: CDR1 MNHEY, CDR2 SMNVEV (reference sequence). The CDR3 loop is CASSSMTEPTDTQYF. The CDR3 coding sequence is TGTGCCAGCAGTTCAATGACAGAACCTACAGATACGCAGTATTTT.

This clonotype was seen at least ten times. The chain joins TRBV20-1 to TRBJ2-7; D is uncertain. The germline gives CDR1 DFQATT, CDR2 SNEGSKA (reference sequence). This CDR3 comprises 14 residues. The V end lost 0 bases, the J end lost 2 bases, and 11 bases lay between the germline ends. The CDR3 reads CSARDAGSPYEQYF. CDR3 nucleotide sequence: TGCAGTGCTAGAGACGCCGGTTCCCCCTACGAGCAGTACTTC.

This clonotype was counted ten times or more. The genes are TRBV4-3 and TRBJ2-1; perhaps D is TRBD1 or TRBD2 (5 bases each). CDR1 is LGHNA, CDR2 YSLEER, per germline. V gave up 1 base and J gave up 4 bases, with 8 bases separating them. The CDR3 extends over 14 amino acids. In DNA, the CDR3 is TGCGCCAGCAGCCAAGGGGGACCGTACAATGAGCAGTTCTTC. The encoded protein is CASSQGGPYNEQFF.

This clonotype was counted at least ten times. The chain carries TRBV7-9 and TRBJ2-7; D is unclear. The CDR3 runs 14 residues. Trimming left V 1 base short and J 3 bases short, with 10 bases between. The germline gives CDR1 SEHNR, CDR2 FQNEAQ (reference sequence). As DNA, the CDR3 is TGTGCCAGCAGCTTAGACGGAGTGGTCTACGAGCAGTACTTC. It is translated as CASSLDGVVYEQYF.

This clonotype was seen a few times. V is TRBV20-1 and J is TRBJ2-7; TRBD2 agrees at 8 bases. Germline values: CDR1 DFQATT, CDR2 SNEGSKA (reference sequence). The CDR3 loop spans 12 amino acids. With V trimmed by 1 base and J by 7 bases, 3 bases remained unmatched. CDR3 loop: CSARGTSGEQYF. CDR3 DNA: TGCAGTGCTAGAGGTACTAGCGGTGAGCAGTACTTC.

This chain links TRBV4-1 with TRBJ2-7; D is possibly TRBD1 (6 bases). The CDR3 has 14 residues. Germline loops: CDR1 MGHRA, CDR2 YSYEKL. The germline V and J ends were trimmed by 2 bases and 3 bases, with 11 bases remaining between them. The CDR3 loop is CASSQPGERYEQYF. As DNA, the CDR3 is TGCGCCAGCAGCCAACCAGGGGAACGCTACGAGCAGTACTTC.

This clonotype was counted at least ten times. V and J are TRBV28 and TRBJ2-3; TRBD2 matches 9 bases. CDR3 length equals 14 residues. Germline lookup yields CDR1 MDHEN and CDR2 SYDVKM. Germline trimming cut 4 bases from V and 7 bases from J; bases unmatched to any gene: 6. The CDR3 DNA is TGTGCCAGCAGTTCCCGACTAGCGGAAAATACGCAGTATTTT. Translation gives CASSSRLAENTQYF.

The chain is built from TRBV11-2 and TRBJ2-2; 7 nucleotides agree with TRBD2. After removal of 4 bases from V and 1 base from J, the junction contained 18 bases not matched to a gene. The CDR3 runs to 20 residues. In germline, CDR1 is SGHAT, CDR2 FQNNGV. In DNA, the CDR3 is TGTGCCAGCAGCTCCCCCCATTTAACGGGGGGAGGGATGAACACCGGGGAGCTGTTTTTT. Translated: CASSSPHLTGGGMNTGELFF. The full variable domain, in which reference TRBV11-2 and TRBJ2-2 provide the parts outside the CDR3, is EAGVAQSPRYKIIEKRQSVAFWCNPISGHATLYWYQQILGQGPKLLIQFQNNGVVDDSQLPKDRFSAERLKGVDSTLKIQPAKLEDSAVYLCASSSPHLTGGGMNTGELFFGEGSRLTVL.

The CDR3 region is CASSQALAGANEQFF. For the CDR3, the DNA is TGTGCCAGCAGCCAAGCACTAGCGGGAGCAAATGAGCAGTTCTTC. This sequence joins TRBV14 and TRBJ2-1, with 11 bases lining up with TRBD2. V was pared by 1 base and J by 7 bases, with 3 bases of the junction left unmatched. The CDR3 contains 15 residues. Germline CDR1 and CDR2: SGHDN and FVKESK.